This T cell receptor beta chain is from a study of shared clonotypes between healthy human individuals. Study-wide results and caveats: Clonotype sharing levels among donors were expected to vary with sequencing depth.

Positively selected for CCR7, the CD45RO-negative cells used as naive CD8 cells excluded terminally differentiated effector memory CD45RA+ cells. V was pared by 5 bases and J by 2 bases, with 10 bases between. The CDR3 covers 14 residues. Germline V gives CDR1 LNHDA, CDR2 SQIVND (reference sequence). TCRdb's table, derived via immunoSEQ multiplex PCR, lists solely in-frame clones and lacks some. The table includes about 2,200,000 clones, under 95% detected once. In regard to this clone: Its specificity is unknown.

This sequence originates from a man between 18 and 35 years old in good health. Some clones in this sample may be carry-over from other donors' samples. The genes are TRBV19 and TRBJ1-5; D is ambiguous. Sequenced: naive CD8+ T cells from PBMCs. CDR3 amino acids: CASSAAQRNQPQHF. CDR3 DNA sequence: TGTGCCAGTAGTGCGGCGCAGCGCAATCAGCCCCAGCATTTT.